The 6 T cell receptor beta chains presented below share a single source sample, sequenced in a study of beta chain features in type 1 diabetes. Reverse transcribing all isolated RNA meant expressed TCRB transcripts were sequenced. TCRdb's table, derived via immunoSEQ multiplex PCR, lists solely in-frame clones and lacks some. Of 350,000 to 400,000 clones listed, approximately 15% are singletons. The sequencing input was naive CD4+ T cells from blood. The receptors shown here come from a woman in her late teens or twenties in good health.

The V gene is TRBV5-1, the J gene TRBJ1-1, with 10 positions matching TRBD1. V gave up 0 bases and J gave up 4 bases; unmatched junction bases: 9. Germline CDR1 is SGHRS and CDR2 is YFSETQ. CDR3 length equals 17 residues. The CDR3 DNA reads TGCGCCAGCAGCTTGGGCGGGACAGGGGTTTCGAGCACTGAAGCTTTCTTT. Its translation is CASSLGGTGVSSTEAFF.

This chain connects TRBV5-4 to TRBJ2-1; weak D call: TRBD1 (6 bases). Deletions cut 4 bases from V and 8 bases from J, with 10 bases between. CDR1 is SGHNT and CDR2 is YYREEE in the germline V gene (reference sequence). This CDR3 has 12 amino acids. The chain's CDR3 is CASSNRVDEQFF. In nucleotides, the CDR3 is TGTGCCAGCAGCAACAGGGTTGATGAGCAGTTCTTC.

V is TRBV9 and J is TRBJ1-2, with D uncertain. The V and J ends lost 4 bases and 1 base respectively, with 11 bases between them. CDR3 length: 14 amino acids. Germline V lookup: CDR1 SGDLS, CDR2 YYNGEE. In nucleotides, the CDR3 is TGTGCCAGCAGCCCCGATGCGAGTAACTATGGCTACACCTTC. It encodes CASSPDASNYGYTF. The complete variable domain, with remaining parts taken from reference TRBV9 and TRBJ1-2, reads DSGVTQTPKHLITATGQRVTLRCSPRSGDLSVYWYQQSLDQGLQFLIQYYNGEERAKGNILERFSAQQFPDLHSELNLSSLELGDSALYFCASSPDASNYGYTFGSGTRLTVV.

The V gene is TRBV5-4, the J gene TRBJ1-2; 9 nucleotides agree with TRBD1. Trimming at V came to 3 bases and at J to 4 bases, leaving 10 bases not matched to a gene. Germline lookup yields CDR1 SGHNT and CDR2 YYREEE (reference sequence). This CDR3 is 16 amino acids long. CDR3 nucleotide sequence: TGTGCCAGCAGCTCTCTTACAGGGGGCCAGAGCTATGGCTACACCTTC. Its translation: CASSSLTGGQSYGYTF.

The chain has TRBV6-5 and TRBJ2-6; maybe TRBD1 (5 bases). Between the trimmed V and J ends, which lost 7 bases and 4 bases, there was a span of 11 bases. The CDR3 consists of 14 residues. Germline V lookup: CDR1 MNHEY, CDR2 SVGAGI. CDR3 nucleotides: TGTGCCAGCAAGGGGATGGCCGGGGCCAACGTCCTGACTTTC. This gives the protein CASKGMAGANVLTF.

A note on this clone: This same CDR3 is encoded by further DNA sequences in the sample. The rearrangement uses TRBV7-2 and TRBJ2-3; no definite D call. Germline V CDR1 and CDR2: SGHTA, FQGNSA. The CDR3 extends over 11 amino acids. V was cut by 5 bases and J by 6 bases, with 6 bases left in between. The CDR3 reads CASSPLDTQYF. CDR3 sequence (DNA): TGTGCCAGCAGCCCCTTGGATACGCAGTATTTT.